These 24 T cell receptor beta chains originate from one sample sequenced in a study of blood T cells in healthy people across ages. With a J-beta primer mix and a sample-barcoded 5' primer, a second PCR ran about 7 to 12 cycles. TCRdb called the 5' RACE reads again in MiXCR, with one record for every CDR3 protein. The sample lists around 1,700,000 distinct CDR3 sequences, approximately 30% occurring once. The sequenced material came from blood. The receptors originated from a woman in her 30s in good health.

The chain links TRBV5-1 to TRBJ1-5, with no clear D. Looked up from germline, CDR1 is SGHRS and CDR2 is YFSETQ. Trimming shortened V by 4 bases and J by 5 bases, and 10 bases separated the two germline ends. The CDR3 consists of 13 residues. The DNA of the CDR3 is TGCGCCAGCAGCCCTACCACCGATCAGCCCCAGCATTTT. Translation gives CASSPTTDQPQHF.

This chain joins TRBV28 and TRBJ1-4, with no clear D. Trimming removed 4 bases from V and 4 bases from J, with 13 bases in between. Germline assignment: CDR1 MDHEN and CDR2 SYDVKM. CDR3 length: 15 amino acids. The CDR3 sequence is CASSSGRFSNEKLFF. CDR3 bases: TGTGCCAGCAGTTCCGGACGGTTTAGTAATGAAAAACTGTTTTTT.

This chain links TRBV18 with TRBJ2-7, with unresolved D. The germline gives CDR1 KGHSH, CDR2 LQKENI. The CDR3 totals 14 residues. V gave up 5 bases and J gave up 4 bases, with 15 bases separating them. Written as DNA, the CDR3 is TGTGCCAGCTCAACGACACCGTCTGGATACGAGCAGTACTTC. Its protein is CASSTTPSGYEQYF.

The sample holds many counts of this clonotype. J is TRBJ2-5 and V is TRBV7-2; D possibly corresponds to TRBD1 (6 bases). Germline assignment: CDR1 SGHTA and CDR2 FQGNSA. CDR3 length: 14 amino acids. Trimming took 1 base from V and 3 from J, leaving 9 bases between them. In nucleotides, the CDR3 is TGTGCCAGCAGCTTAGATTACAGGGAAGAGACCCAGTACTTC. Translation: CASSLDYREETQYF.

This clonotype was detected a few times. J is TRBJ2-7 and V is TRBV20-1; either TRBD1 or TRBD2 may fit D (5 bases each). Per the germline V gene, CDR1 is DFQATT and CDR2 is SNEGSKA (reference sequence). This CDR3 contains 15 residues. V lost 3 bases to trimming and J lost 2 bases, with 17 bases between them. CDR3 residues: CSASGKGRTAYEQYF. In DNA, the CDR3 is TGCAGTGCTAGTGGAAAGGGGCGGACTGCCTACGAGCAGTACTTC.

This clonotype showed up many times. The CDR3 loop is CSARRDRDYEQYF. The CDR3 bases are TGCAGTGCCCGACGGGACAGAGACTACGAGCAGTACTTC. This chain links TRBV20-1 with TRBJ2-7, with TRBD1 identical over 7 bases. The length of the CDR3 is 13 residues. Germline loops: CDR1 DFQATT, CDR2 SNEGSKA (reference sequence). J was trimmed by 3 bases and V by 6 bases; bases with no gene match: 8.

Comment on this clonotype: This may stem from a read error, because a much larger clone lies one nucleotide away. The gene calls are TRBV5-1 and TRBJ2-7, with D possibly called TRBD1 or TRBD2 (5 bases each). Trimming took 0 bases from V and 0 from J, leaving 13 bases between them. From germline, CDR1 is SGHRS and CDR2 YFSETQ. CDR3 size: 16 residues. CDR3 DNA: TGCGCCAGCAGCTTGGCTGAGGGTGGGGCCTCCTACGAGCAGTACTTC. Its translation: CASSLAEGGASYEQYF. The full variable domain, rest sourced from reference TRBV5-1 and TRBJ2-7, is KAGVTQTPRYLIKTRGQQVTLSCSPISGHRSVSWYQQTPGQGLQFLFEYFSETQRNKGNFPGRFSGRQFSNSRSEMNVSTLELGDSALYLCASSLAEGGASYEQYFGPGTRLTVT.

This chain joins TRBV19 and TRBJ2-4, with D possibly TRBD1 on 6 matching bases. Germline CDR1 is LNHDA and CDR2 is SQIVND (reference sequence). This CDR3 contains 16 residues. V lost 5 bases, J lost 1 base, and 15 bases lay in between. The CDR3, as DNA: TGTGCCAGTAGTCCCGAAGGGGGTCGGGCCAAAAACATTCAGTACTTC. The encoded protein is CASSPEGGRAKNIQYF.

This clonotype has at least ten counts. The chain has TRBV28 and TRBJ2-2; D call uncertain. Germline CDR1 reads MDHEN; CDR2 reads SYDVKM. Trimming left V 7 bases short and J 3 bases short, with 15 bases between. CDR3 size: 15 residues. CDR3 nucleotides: TGTGCCAGCAATAAGGCAATAGGCTACACCGGGGAGCTGTTTTTT. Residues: CASNKAIGYTGELFF.

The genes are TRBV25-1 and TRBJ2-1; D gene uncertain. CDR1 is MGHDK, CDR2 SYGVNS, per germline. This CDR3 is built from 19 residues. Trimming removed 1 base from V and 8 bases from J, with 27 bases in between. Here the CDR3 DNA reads TGTGCCAGCAGTGAATCGGGCCACAAGGGATCCCATCTCAGCGATGAGCAGTTCTTC. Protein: CASSESGHKGSHLSDEQFF.

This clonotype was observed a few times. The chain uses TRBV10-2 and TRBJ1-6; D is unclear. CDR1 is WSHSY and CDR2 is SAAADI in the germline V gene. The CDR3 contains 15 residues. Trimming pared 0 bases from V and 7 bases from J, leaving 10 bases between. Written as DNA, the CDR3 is TGCGCCAGCAGTGAGTCGGGATTAACCAATTCACCCCTCCACTTT. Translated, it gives CASSESGLTNSPLHF.

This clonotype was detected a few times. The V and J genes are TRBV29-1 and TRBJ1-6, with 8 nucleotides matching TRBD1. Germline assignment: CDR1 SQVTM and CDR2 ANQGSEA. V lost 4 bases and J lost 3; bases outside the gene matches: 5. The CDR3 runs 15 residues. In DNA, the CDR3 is TGCAGCGTTGCGCTAGGACAGGGCTATAATTCACCCCTCCACTTT. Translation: CSVALGQGYNSPLHF.

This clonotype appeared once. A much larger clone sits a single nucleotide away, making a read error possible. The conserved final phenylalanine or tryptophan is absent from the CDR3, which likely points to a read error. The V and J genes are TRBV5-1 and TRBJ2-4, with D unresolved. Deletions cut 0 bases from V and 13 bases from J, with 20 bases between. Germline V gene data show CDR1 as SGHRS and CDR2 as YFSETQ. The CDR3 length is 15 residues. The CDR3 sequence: CASSLGVHQSEEQYV. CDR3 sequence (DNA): TGCGCCAGCAGCTTGGGGGTGCACCAGTCTGAGGAGCAGTACGTC.

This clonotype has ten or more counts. The CDR3 is CASSLWGTDTQYF. The CDR3 bases are TGTGCCAGCAGTTTGTGGGGCACAGATACGCAGTATTTT. The V call is TRBV27, the J call TRBJ2-3, with unresolved D. The V gene lost 3 bases and the J gene lost 1 base, with 5 bases spanning the gap. This CDR3 comprises 13 residues. CDR1 is MNHEY, CDR2 SMNVEV, per germline (reference sequence).

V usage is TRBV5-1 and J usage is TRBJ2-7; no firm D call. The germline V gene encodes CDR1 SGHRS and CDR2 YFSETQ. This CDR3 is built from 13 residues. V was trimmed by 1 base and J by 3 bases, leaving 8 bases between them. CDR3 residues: CASSLFTGYEQYF. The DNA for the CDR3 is TGCGCCAGCAGCTTGTTTACGGGCTACGAGCAGTACTTC.

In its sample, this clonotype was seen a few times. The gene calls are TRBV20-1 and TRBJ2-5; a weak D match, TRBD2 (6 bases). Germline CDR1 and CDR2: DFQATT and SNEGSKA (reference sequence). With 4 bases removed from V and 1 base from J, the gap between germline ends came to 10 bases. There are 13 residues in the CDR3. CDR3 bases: TGCAGTGCTATTAGCGGTGTCCAAGAGACCCAGTACTTC. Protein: CSAISGVQETQYF.

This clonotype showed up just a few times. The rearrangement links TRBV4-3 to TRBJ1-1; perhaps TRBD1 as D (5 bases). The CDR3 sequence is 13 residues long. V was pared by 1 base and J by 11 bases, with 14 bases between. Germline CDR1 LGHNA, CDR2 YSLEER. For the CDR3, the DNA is TGCGCCAGCAGCCAAGGGAACAGGTTTCACGCTTTCTTT. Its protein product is CASSQGNRFHAFF.

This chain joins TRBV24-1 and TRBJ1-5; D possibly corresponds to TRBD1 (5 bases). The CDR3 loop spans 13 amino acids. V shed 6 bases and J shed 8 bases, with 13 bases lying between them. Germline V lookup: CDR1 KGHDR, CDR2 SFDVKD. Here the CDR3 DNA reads TGTGCCACCAGTTCAGCAGGGTTGGAGCCCCAGCATTTT. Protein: CATSSAGLEPQHF.

CDR3 nucleotide sequence: TGTGCCAGCAGCAGTAGCGGGAGAGAGTCAGATACGCAGTATTTT. It translates to CASSSSGRESDTQYF. The chain links TRBV12-3 or TRBV12-4 to TRBJ2-3; 9 bases are a match to TRBD2. Trimming took 6 bases from V and 4 from J; bases not matched to a gene: 8. The CDR3 has 15 amino acids.

The CDR3 sequence: CASSYSGGDPQPQHF. In nucleotides, the CDR3 is TGTGCCAGCAGTTACTCGGGGGGGGATCCTCAGCCCCAGCATTTT. The rearrangement joins TRBV6-2 or TRBV6-3 to TRBJ1-5, with D perhaps matching TRBD1 (5 bases). Trimming removed 0 bases at V and 6 bases at J, with 12 bases between. The CDR3 contains 15 residues. Germline CDR1 is MNHEY and CDR2 is SVGEGT.

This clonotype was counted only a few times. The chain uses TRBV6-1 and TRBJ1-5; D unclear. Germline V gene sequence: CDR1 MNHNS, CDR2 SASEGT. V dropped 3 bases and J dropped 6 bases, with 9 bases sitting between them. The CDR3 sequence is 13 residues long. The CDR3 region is CASSDLGSQPQHF. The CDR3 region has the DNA TGTGCCAGCAGTGATTTGGGTAGTCAGCCCCAGCATTTT.

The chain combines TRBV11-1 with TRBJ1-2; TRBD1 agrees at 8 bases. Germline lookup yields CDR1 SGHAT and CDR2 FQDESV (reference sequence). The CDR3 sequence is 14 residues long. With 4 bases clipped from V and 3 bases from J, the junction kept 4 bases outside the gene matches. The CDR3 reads CASSSTGAYYGYTF. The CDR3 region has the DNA TGTGCCAGCAGCTCGACAGGGGCCTACTATGGCTACACCTTC.

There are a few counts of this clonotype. CDR3 loop: CASSIRAAGGGPQHF. CDR3 DNA sequence: TGTGCCAGCAGCATCCGGGCCGCCGGCGGAGGGCCCCAGCATTTT. The chain carries TRBV7-2 and TRBJ1-5; D unclear. The CDR3 has 15 residues. The V end was cut by 5 bases, the J end by 9 bases, with 20 bases between. Germline loops: CDR1 SGHTA, CDR2 FQGNSA.

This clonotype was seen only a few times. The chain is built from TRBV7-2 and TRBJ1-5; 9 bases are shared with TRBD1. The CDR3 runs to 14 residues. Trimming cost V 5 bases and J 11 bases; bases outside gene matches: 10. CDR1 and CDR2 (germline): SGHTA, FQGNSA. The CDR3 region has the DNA TGTGCCAGCAGCCCGGGACAGGGACCTGTAGCCCAGCATTTT. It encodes CASSPGQGPVAQHF.